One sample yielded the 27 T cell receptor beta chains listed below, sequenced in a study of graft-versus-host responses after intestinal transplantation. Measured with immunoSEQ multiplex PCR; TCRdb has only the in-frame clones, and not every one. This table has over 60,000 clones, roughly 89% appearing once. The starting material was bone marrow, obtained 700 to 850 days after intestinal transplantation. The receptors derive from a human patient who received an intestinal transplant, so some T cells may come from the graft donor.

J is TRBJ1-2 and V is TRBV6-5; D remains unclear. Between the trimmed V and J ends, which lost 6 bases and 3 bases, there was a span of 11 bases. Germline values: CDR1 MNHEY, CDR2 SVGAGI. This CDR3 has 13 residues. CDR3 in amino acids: CASSYGGDYGYTF. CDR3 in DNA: TGTGCCAGCAGCTACGGCGGGGACTATGGCTACACCTTC.

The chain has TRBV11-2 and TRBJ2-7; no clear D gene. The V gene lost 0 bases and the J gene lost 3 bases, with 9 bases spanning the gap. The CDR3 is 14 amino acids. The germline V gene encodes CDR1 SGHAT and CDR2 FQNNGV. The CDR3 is CASSLDGPLYEQYF. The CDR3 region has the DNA TGTGCCAGCAGCTTAGATGGGCCTCTCTACGAGCAGTACTTC.

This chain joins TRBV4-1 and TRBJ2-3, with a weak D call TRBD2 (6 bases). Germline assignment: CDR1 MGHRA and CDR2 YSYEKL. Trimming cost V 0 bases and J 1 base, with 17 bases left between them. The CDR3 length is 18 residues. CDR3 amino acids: CASSQEQAGRVGTDTQYF. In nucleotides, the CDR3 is TGCGCCAGCAGCCAAGAACAGGCGGGGCGCGTAGGCACAGATACGCAGTATTTT.

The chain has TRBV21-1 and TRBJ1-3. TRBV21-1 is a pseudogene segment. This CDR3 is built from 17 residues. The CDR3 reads CASSSPGGGFHGNTIYF. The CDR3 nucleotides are TGTGCCAGCAGCTCCCCGGGGGGAGGATTTCATGGAAACACCATATATTTT.

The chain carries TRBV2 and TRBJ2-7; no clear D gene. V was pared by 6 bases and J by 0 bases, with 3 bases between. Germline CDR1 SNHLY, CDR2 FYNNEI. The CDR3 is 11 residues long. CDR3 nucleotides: TGTGCCAGCAGGGACTCCTACGAGCAGTACTTC. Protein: CASRDSYEQYF. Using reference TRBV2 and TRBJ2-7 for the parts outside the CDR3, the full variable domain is EPEVTQTPSHQVTQMGQEVILRCVPISNHLYFYWYRQILGQKVEFLVSFYNNEISEKSEIFDDQFSVERPDGSNFTLKIRSTKLEDSAMYFCASRDSYEQYFGPGTRLTVT.

CDR3 bases: TGCGCCAGCAGCTTCGGACACTTAAGCTCCTACGAGCAGTACTTC. It is translated as CASSFGHLSSYEQYF. V and J are TRBV5-1 and TRBJ2-7; D perhaps matches TRBD1 (5 bases). The CDR3 is made up of 15 amino acids. V lost 2 bases to trimming and J lost 0 bases, with 12 bases between them. The V gene's germline CDR1 is SGHRS and CDR2 YFSETQ.

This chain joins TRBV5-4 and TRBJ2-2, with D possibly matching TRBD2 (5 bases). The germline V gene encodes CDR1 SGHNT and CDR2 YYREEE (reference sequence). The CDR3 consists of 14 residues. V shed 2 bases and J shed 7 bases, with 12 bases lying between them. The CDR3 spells CASSFVGMGGELFF. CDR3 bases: TGTGCCAGCAGCTTTGTCGGGATGGGCGGGGAGCTGTTTTTT. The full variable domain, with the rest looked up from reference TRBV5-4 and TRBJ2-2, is ETGVTQSPTHLIKTRGQQVTLRCSSQSGHNTVSWYQQALGQGPQFIFQYYREEENGRGNFPPRFSGLQFPNYSSELNVNALELDDSALYLCASSFVGMGGELFFGEGSRLTVL.

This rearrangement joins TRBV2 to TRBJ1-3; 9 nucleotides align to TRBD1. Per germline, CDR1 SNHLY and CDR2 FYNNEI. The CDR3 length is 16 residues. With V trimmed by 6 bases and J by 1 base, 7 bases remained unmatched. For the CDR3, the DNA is TGTGCCAGCAGAGAACCGGGACAGGGTTCTGGAAACACCATATATTTT. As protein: CASREPGQGSGNTIYF.

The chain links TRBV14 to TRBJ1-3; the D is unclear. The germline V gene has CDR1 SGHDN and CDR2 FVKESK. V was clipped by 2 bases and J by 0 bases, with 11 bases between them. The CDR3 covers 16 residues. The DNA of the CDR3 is TGTGCCAGCAGCCAAAGCATGGCGTACTCTGGAAACACCATATATTTT. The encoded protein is CASSQSMAYSGNTIYF.

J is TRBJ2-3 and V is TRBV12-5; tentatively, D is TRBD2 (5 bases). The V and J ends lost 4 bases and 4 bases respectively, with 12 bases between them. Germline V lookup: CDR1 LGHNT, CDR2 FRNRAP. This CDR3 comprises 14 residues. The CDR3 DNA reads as TGTGCTAGTGGTTCCGGGATCTCAGCAGATACGCAGTATTTT. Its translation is CASGSGISADTQYF.

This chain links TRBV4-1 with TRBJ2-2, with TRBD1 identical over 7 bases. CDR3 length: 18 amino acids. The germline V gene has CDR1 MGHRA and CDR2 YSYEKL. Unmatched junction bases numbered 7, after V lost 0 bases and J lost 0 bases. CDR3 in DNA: TGCGCCAGCAGCCAAGATATCCCCGGACAGGCGAACACCGGGGAGCTGTTTTTT. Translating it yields CASSQDIPGQANTGELFF.

CDR3 in amino acids: CASAQGPTDTQYF. The CDR3 DNA follows: TGCGCCAGCGCCCAGGGACCCACAGATACGCAGTATTTT. The chain has TRBV10-1 and TRBJ2-3, with D perhaps being TRBD1 or TRBD2 (5 bases each). In germline, CDR1 is WNHNN, CDR2 SYGVQD (reference sequence). This CDR3 has 13 amino acids. Trimming left V 8 bases short and J 2 bases short, with 11 bases between.

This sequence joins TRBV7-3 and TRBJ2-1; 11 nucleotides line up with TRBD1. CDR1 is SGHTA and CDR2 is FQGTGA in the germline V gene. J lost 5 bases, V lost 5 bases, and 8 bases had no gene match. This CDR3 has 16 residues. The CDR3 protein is CASSVAGTGGNNEQFF. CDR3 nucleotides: TGTGCCAGCAGCGTAGCCGGGACAGGGGGGAACAATGAGCAGTTCTTC.

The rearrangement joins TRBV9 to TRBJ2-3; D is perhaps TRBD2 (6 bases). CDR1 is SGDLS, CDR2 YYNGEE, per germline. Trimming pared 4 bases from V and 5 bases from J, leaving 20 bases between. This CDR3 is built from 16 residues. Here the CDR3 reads CASSPGGSFYGDTQYF. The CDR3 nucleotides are TGTGCCAGCAGCCCTGGAGGGAGCTTCTACGGAGATACGCAGTATTTT.

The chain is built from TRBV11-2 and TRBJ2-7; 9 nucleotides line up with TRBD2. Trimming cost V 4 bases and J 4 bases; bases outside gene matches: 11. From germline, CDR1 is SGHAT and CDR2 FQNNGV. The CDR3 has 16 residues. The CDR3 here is CASSSSGTNRGYEQYF. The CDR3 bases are TGTGCCAGCAGCTCTAGCGGGACGAATCGGGGGTACGAGCAGTACTTC.

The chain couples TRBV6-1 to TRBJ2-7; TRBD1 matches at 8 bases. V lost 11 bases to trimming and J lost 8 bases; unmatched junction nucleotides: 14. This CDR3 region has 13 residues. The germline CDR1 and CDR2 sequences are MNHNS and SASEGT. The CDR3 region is CAGKGSTGAQQYF. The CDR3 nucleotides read TGTGCCGGCAAAGGGTCGACAGGGGCACAGCAGTACTTC.

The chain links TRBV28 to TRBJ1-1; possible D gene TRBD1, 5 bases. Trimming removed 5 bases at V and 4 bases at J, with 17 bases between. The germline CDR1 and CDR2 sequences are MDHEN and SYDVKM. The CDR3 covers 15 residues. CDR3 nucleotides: TGTGCCAGCAGTCCTAATAGGGGCAGGGCCACTGAAGCTTTCTTT. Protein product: CASSPNRGRATEAFF. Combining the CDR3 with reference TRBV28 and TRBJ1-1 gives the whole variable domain DVKVTQSSRYLVKRTGEKVFLECVQDMDHENMFWYRQDPGLGLRLIYFSYDVKMKEKGDIPEGYSVSREKKERFSLILESASTNQTSMYLCASSPNRGRATEAFFGQGTRLTVV.

The CDR3 loop is CASSQVSLGVDEAFF. DNA for the CDR3: TGTGCCAGTAGTCAAGTCAGTTTGGGGGTTGATGAAGCTTTCTTT. This chain uses TRBV19 with TRBJ1-1; tentative D call: TRBD1 (5 bases). Between the trimmed V and J ends, which lost 5 bases and 7 bases, there was a span of 20 bases. The CDR3 totals 15 residues. Germline-derived CDR1 and CDR2 are LNHDA and SQIVND (reference sequence).

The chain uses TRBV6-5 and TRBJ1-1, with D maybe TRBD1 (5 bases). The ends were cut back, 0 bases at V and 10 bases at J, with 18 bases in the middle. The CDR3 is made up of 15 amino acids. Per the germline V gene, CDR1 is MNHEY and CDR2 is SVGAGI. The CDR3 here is CASSYSGTSREAAFF. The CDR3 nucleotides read TGTGCCAGCAGTTACTCAGGGACCTCTCGGGAGGCAGCTTTCTTT.

The CDR3 DNA is TGTGCCAGCAGCCATTCCTCTTCCGGGACGGGCGCCTACGAGCAGTACTTC. Its protein is CASSHSSSGTGAYEQYF. The chain has TRBV14 and TRBJ2-7; D assignment may be TRBD1 or TRBD2 (5 bases each). This CDR3 contains 17 residues. From germline, CDR1 is SGHDN and CDR2 FVKESK. V was shortened by 3 bases and J by 2 bases, with 20 bases between the two germline ends.

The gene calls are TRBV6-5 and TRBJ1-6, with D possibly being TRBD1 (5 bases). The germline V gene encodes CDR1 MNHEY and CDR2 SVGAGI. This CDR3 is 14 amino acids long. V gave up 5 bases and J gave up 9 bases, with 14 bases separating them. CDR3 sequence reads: CASSRRVSGSPLHF. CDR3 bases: TGTGCCAGCAGTCGCAGGGTCTCAGGTTCACCCCTCCACTTT.

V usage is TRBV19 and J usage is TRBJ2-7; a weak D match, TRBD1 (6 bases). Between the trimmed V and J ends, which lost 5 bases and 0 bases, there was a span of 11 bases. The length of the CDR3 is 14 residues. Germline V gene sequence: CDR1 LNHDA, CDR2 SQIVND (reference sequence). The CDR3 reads CASSFGDISYEQYF. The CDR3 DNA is TGTGCCAGTAGTTTTGGGGACATCTCCTACGAGCAGTACTTC.

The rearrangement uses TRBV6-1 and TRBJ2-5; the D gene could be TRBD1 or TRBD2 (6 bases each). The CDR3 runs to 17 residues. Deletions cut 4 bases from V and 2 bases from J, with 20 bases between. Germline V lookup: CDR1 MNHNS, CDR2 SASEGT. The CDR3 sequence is CASSVGGGGTFQETQYF. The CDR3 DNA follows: TGTGCCAGCAGTGTAGGTGGAGGGGGAACCTTTCAAGAGACCCAGTACTTC.

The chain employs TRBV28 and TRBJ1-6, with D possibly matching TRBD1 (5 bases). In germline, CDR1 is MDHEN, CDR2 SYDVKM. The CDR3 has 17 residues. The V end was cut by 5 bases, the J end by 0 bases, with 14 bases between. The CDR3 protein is CASSLEGESSYNSPLHF. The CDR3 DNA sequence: TGTGCCAGCAGTCTTGAAGGGGAAAGCTCCTATAATTCACCCCTCCACTTT.

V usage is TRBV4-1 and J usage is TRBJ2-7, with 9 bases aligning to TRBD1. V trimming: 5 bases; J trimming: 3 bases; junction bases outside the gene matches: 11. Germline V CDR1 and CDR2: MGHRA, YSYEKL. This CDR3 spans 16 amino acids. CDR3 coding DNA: TGCGCCAGCAGCTTATACAACAGGGGGCTCGGCTACGAGCAGTACTTC. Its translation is CASSLYNRGLGYEQYF.

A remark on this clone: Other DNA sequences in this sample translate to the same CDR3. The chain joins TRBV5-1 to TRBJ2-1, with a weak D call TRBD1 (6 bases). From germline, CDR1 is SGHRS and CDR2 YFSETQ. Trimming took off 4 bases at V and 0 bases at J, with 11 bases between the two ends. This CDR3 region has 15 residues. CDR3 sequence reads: CASSLGQSSYNEQFF. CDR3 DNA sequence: TGCGCCAGCAGCCTCGGACAGAGCTCCTACAATGAGCAGTTCTTC. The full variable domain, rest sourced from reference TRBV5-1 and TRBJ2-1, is KAGVTQTPRYLIKTRGQQVTLSCSPISGHRSVSWYQQTPGQGLQFLFEYFSETQRNKGNFPGRFSGRQFSNSRSEMNVSTLELGDSALYLCASSLGQSSYNEQFFGPGTRLTVL.

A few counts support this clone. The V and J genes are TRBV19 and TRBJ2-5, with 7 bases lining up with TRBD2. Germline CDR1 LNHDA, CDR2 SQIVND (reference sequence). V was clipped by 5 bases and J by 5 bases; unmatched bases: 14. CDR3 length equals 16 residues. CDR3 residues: CASSSHAGVITETQYF. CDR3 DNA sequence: TGTGCCAGTAGTTCCCATGCGGGGGTAATCACGGAGACCCAGTACTTC.